This TCR beta chain was captured by sequencing in a study of cytomegalovirus exposure and HLA in healthy donors. Overall study context: Out of about 179 million T cells, an earlier analysis found more than 95 million unique TCR beta sequences in total. Study-wide results and limits: Follow-up analysis later connected one missense variant in DCLRE1C with trimming of TCR beta V- and J-genes. As immune exposure information, only CMV serostatus was available.

This clone was detected only a few times. Its target is not known. This CDR3 spans 15 amino acids. Germline V gene sequence: CDR1 KGHSH, CDR2 LQKENI. V was shortened by 3 bases and J by 5 bases, with 15 bases between the two germline ends. Vbeta (60) and Jbeta (13) primers were used in the PCR. Assay: immunoSEQ multiplex PCR; the TCRdb copy retains only in-frame clones and omits some. The profile shows about 160,000 clones, about 75% of them singletons. Specimen: PBMCs. This sequence originates from a woman in her 50s in good health and CMV-seropositive. The V and J genes are TRBV18 and TRBJ2-3, with D possibly matching TRBD2 (5 bases). The CDR3 DNA is TGTGCCAGCTCACCGGGCGCACCAGAGGGAGATACGCAGTATTTT. Amino acid sequence: CASSPGAPEGDTQYF.